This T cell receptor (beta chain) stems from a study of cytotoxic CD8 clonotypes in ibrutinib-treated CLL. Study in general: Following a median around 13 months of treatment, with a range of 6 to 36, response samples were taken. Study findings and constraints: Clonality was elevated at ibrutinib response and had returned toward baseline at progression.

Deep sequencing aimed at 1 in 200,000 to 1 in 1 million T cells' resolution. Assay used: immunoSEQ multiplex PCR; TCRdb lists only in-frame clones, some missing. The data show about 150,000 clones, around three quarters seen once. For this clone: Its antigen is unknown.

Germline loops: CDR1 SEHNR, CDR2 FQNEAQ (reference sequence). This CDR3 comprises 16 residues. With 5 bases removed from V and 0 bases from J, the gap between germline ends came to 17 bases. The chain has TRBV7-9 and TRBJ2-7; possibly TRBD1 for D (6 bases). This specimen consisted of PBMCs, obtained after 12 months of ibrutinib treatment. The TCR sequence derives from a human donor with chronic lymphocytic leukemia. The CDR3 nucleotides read TGTGCCAGCAGCGATACCAGGACAGCCATCTCCTACGAGCAGTACTTC. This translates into CASSDTRTAISYEQYF.